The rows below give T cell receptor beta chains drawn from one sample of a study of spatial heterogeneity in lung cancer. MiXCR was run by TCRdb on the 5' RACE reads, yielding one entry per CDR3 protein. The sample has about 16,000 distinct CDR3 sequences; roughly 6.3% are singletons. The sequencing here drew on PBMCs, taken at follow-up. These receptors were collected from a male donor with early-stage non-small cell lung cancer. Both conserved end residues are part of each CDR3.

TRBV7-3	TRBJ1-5	CASSRDQGQPQHF
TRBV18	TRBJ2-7	CASSPGGRPYEQYF
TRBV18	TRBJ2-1	CASFLRGGRSSYNEQFF
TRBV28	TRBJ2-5	CASSLGTSGRRETQYF
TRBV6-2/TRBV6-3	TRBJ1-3	CASALKRRQLIPLHSGNTIYF
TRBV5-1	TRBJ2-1	CASSPQGPSYNEQFF
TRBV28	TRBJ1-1	CASSSGAGGHTEAFF
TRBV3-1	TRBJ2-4	CASSQGQAKNIQYF
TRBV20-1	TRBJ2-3	CSARDAGSTDTQYF
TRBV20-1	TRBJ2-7	CSAGGLAITYEQYF
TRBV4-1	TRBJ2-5	CASSQLAGEGETQYF
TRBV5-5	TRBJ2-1	CASSLQRDNEQFF
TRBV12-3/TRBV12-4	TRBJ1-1	CASSRLQGSEAFF
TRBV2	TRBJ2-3	CASANGPDTQYF
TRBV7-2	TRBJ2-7	CASSLVLAVPYEQYF
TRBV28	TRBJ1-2	CASTPGGTGGAVYGYTF
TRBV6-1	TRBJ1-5	CASSEQVRNQPQHF
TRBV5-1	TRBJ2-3	CASSPRRAGGKDTQYF
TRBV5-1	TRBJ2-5	CASSLAIARAVETQYF
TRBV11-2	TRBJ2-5	CASQGLATQETQYF
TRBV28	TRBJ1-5	CASSPTRQPQHF
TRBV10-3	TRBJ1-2	CAIENGQGGPYTF
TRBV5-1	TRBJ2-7	CASSFEGQGNEQYF
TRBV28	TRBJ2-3	CASSSGQGTSVVDTQYF
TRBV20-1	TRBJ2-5	CSAVEAGEETQYF
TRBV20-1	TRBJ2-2	CSARDRGRTDTGELFF
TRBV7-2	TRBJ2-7	CASSSSGGVSYEQYF
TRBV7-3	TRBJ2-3	CASSSTRGSTDTQYF
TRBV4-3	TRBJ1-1	CASSPVTVMNTEAFF
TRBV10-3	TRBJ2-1	CAISDGTSGSNEQFF
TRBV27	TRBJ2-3	CASNTASGSTFPPGQYF
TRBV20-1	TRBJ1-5	CSAPMGSWNQPQHF
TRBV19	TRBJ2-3	CASSIGQRTDTQYF
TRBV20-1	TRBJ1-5	CSAREGTAYSNQPQHF
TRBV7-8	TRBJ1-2	CASSKRLTGGDGYTF
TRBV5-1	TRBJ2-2	CASSFGQGGTGELFF
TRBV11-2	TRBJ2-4	CASSPRDRGGLVGKNIQYF
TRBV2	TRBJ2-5	CASSVATPDLETQYF
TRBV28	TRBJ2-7	CASSLSTGIHEQYF
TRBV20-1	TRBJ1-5	CSARDTSSNQPQHF
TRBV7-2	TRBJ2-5	CASSLRSTVQETQYF
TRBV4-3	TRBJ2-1	CASSQRRVGLAVHMAPYNEQFF
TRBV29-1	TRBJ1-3	CSAKSGNTIYF
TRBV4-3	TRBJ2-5	CASSLWTQETQYF
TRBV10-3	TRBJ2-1	CAISEMGYNEQFF
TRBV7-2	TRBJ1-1	CASSLGRWGTEAFF
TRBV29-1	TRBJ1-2	CSVEVIRGAKSYGYTF
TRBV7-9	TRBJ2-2	CASSPENTGELFF
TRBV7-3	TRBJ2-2	CASSRRQGGTGELFF
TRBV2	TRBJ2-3	CASSEGGGRADTQYF
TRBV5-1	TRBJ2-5	CASSQGYQETQYF
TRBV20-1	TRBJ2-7	CSAQGSGDRAYEQYF
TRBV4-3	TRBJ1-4	CASSQGGRGEKLFF
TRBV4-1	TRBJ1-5	CASSLEGDTGNQPQHF
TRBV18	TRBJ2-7	CASSPGTSGNHEQYF
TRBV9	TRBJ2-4	CASSLPEGAGDDIQYF
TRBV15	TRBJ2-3	CATSRDRGVDTQYF